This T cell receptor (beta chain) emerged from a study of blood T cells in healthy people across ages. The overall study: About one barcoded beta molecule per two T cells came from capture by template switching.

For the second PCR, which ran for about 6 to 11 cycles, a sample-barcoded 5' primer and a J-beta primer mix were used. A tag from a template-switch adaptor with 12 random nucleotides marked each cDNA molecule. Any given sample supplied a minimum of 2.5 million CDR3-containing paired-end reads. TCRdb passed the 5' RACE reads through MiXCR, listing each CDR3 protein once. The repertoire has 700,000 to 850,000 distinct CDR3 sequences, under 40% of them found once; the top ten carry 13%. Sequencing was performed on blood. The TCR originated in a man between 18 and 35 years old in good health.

Written as DNA, the CDR3 is TGCACTGGATGCGGGGGGCGTGCAGATACGCAGTATTTT. It specifies CTGCGGRADTQYF. The chain uses TRBV29-1 and TRBJ2-3; 8 nucleotides line up with TRBD2. The CDR3 totals 13 residues. Germline V gene data show CDR1 as SQVTM and CDR2 as ANQGSEA.